Shown below are 21 T cell receptor beta chains from a single sample sequenced in a study of blood T cell repertoires in COVID-19. Repertoires were generated with immunoSEQ multiplex PCR, while TCRdb's copy carries only in-frame clones and drops some. Of about 170,000 clones detected, approximately 86% appear once; the ten largest clones hold around 0.5%. Material: peripheral blood. The receptors shown here come from a man between 60 and 75 years old with COVID-19, enrolled during active disease.

This sequence joins TRBV12-3 or TRBV12-4 and TRBJ2-7; the D is unclear. This CDR3 is 11 amino acids long. V lost 4 bases and J lost 7, with 8 bases in between. This chain's CDR3 is CASSYLGEQYF. The CDR3 DNA sequence: TGTGCCAGCAGTTACCTCGGGGAGCAGTACTTC.

This clone was seen a single time. The rearrangement uses TRBV2 and TRBJ2-7; 12 bases align to TRBD1. CDR3 length: 15 residues. V shed 6 bases and J 6 bases; nucleotides not matched to a gene: 9. The germline gives CDR1 SNHLY, CDR2 FYNNEI. In DNA form, the CDR3 reads TGTGCCAGCAGCGTTTCCGGGACAGGGGGCGGCGAGCAGTACTTC. This codes for CASSVSGTGGGEQYF.

The rearrangement uses TRBV7-8 and TRBJ2-1, with D unclear. The CDR3 is 15 residues long. Germline V gene data show CDR1 as SGHVS and CDR2 as FQNEAQ. V was cut by 2 bases and J by 0 bases, with 8 bases left in between. The CDR3 here is CASSLSGISYNEQFF. The CDR3 DNA is TGTGCCAGCAGCTTATCTGGCATCTCCTACAATGAGCAGTTCTTC.

This clone was picked up a small number of times. The chain combines TRBV7-8 with TRBJ1-2, with a tentative D call TRBD1 (5 bases). V was shortened by 5 bases and J by 4 bases, with 17 bases between the two germline ends. Germline-derived CDR1 and CDR2 are SGHVS and FQNEAQ. The CDR3 spans 15 residues. The CDR3 DNA reads as TGTGCCAGCAGCCCTGGGCGCGGGGCCCTCTATGGCTACACCTTC. Translated, it gives CASSPGRGALYGYTF.

The chain has TRBV9 and TRBJ1-1, with 7 bases identical to TRBD1. The CDR3 runs 13 residues. Trimming at V came to 3 bases and at J to 5 bases, leaving 4 bases not matched to a gene. Germline V gene data show CDR1 as SGDLS and CDR2 as YYNGEE. The CDR3 sequence is CASSAGQSTEAFF. DNA for the CDR3: TGTGCCAGCAGCGCGGGACAGTCGACTGAAGCTTTCTTT. Full variable domain (rest looked up from reference TRBV9 and TRBJ1-1): DSGVTQTPKHLITATGQRVTLRCSPRSGDLSVYWYQQSLDQGLQFLIQYYNGEERAKGNILERFSAQQFPDLHSELNLSSLELGDSALYFCASSAGQSTEAFFGQGTRLTVV.

The J gene is TRBJ2-4, the V gene TRBV4-1, with TRBD1 as a possible D gene (7 bases). CDR1 and CDR2 from the germline V gene are MGHRA and YSYEKL. The CDR3 is 19 amino acids. V dropped 0 bases and J dropped 1 base, with 19 bases sitting between them. The CDR3 DNA reads as TGCGCCAGCAGCCAAGAAGGCGGGATCAGGGGGGCGGCCAAAAACATTCAGTACTTC. This gives the protein CASSQEGGIRGAAKNIQYF.

The chain uses TRBV7-9 and TRBJ1-4; D is ambiguous. Germline V CDR1 and CDR2: SEHNR, FQNEAQ (reference sequence). The V end was cut by 5 bases, the J end by 0 bases, with 13 bases between. The CDR3 sequence is 16 residues long. The CDR3 reads CASSRGQDATNEKLFF. In nucleotides, the CDR3 is TGTGCCAGCAGCCGAGGGCAGGATGCAACTAATGAAAAACTGTTTTTT.

On this clone itself: Other DNA sequences in the same sample also yield this CDR3. The V gene is TRBV19, the J gene TRBJ1-4, with 8 nucleotides matching TRBD1. The CDR3 length is 15 residues. J gave up 7 bases and V 5 bases, and 9 bases lay outside the gene matches. From germline, CDR1 is LNHDA and CDR2 SQIVND (reference sequence). The CDR3 DNA follows: TGTGCCAGTAGTGCCCGACAGGGGAGGACTGAAAAACTGTTTTTT. It translates to CASSARQGRTEKLFF. Based on the CDR3 plus reference TRBV19 and TRBJ1-4, the full variable domain is DGGITQSPKYLFRKEGQNVTLSCEQNLNHDAMYWYRQDPGQGLRLIYYSQIVNDFQKGDIAEGYSVSREKKESFPLTVTSAQKNPTAFYLCASSARQGRTEKLFFGSGTQLSVL.

This clone appeared a single time. This sequence joins TRBV7-8 and TRBJ1-3; no clear D. V was pared by 5 bases and J by 0 bases, with 11 bases between. Germline V gene sequence: CDR1 SGHVS, CDR2 FQNEAQ. CDR3 length: 15 amino acids. The CDR3 protein is CASSLDGLSGNTIYF. CDR3 DNA: TGTGCCAGCAGCCTCGACGGACTCTCTGGAAACACCATATATTTT.

The chain couples TRBV9 to TRBJ2-1; 10 nucleotides match TRBD2. Germline values: CDR1 SGDLS, CDR2 YYNGEE. The CDR3 runs 16 residues. The V segment lost 4 bases and the J segment 8 bases; nucleotides outside the gene matches: 12. This chain's CDR3 is CASSKKRGGSFYEQFF. CDR3 nucleotide sequence: TGTGCCAGCAGCAAAAAGCGGGGGGGCTCTTTCTATGAGCAGTTCTTC.

The V call is TRBV6-2 or TRBV6-3, the J call TRBJ2-7, with 8 bases that match TRBD2. Looked up from germline, CDR1 is MNHEY and CDR2 is SVGEGT. There are 16 residues in the CDR3. V trimming: 2 bases; J trimming: 5 bases; junction bases outside the gene matches: 11. DNA of the CDR3: TGTGCCAGCAGTTACGTTATCGGCGGGAGGAAGGACGAGCAGTACTTC. It encodes CASSYVIGGRKDEQYF.

V usage is TRBV20-1 and J usage is TRBJ2-1; D gene ambiguous. The CDR3 covers 13 residues. Germline V gene lookup returns CDR1 DFQATT and CDR2 SNEGSKA (reference sequence). V was clipped by 3 bases and J by 9 bases, with 15 bases between them. CDR3 protein: CSASSLAVGEQFF. CDR3 in DNA: TGCAGTGCTAGTTCGTTAGCCGTCGGTGAGCAGTTCTTC.

The chain employs TRBV6-2 or TRBV6-3 and TRBJ1-5; D perhaps matches TRBD1 (6 bases). CDR1 is MNHEY, CDR2 SVGEGT, per germline. This CDR3 spans 15 amino acids. Trimming shortened V by 5 bases and J by 4 bases, and 15 bases separated the two germline ends. In nucleotides, the CDR3 is TGTGCCAGCAGTGACCAGGGGACAAGAAATCAGCCCCAGCATTTT. Its translation: CASSDQGTRNQPQHF.

The V call is TRBV12-1, the J call TRBJ1-5; TRBD1 reflects the table's D call only, with no check against the DNA. TRBV12-1 is recorded as a pseudogene. The CDR3 has 17 amino acids. DNA of the CDR3: TGTGCCAGCAGCTTTATATCAAGGGGTTATAGCAATCAGCCCCAGCATTTT. Translated: CASSFISRGYSNQPQHF.

The V gene is TRBV6-4, the J gene TRBJ1-1, with 8 bases identical to TRBD1. The trim removed 3 bases at V and 4 bases at J, leaving 10 bases unmatched. This CDR3 has 16 residues. CDR1 is MRHNA and CDR2 is SNTAGT in the germline V gene. The chain's CDR3 is CASSEGDRKVGTEAFF. As DNA, the CDR3 is TGTGCCAGCAGTGAAGGGGACAGGAAAGTCGGCACTGAAGCTTTCTTT.

The V call is TRBV7-9, the J call TRBJ1-6, with no clear D. The CDR3 is made up of 15 amino acids. Germline V gene data show CDR1 as SEHNR and CDR2 as FQNEAQ (reference sequence). V lost 8 bases to trimming and J lost 10 bases, with 21 bases between them. The CDR3 sequence is CASDSGVAGRSPLHF. CDR3 in DNA: TGTGCCAGCGACTCCGGGGTCGCAGGCCGCTCACCCCTCCACTTT.

This chain connects TRBV23-1 to TRBJ2-2; 8 nucleotides line up with TRBD2. TRBV23-1 is annotated as an ORF whose role is uncertain. The CDR3 is 19 residues long. Trimming took 4 bases from V and 0 from J; bases not matched to a gene: 13. In DNA form, the CDR3 reads TGCGCCAGCAGTCCCTCCTGGCGGGGGGCCAAATCGAACACCGGGGAGCTGTTTTTT. Protein: CASSPSWRGAKSNTGELFF.

The chain employs TRBV4-3 and TRBJ1-1, with D unclear. The CDR3 runs to 14 residues. Germline values: CDR1 LGHNA, CDR2 YSLEER. V was clipped by 2 bases and J by 9 bases, with 16 bases between them. CDR3 region: CASSQSLGPGKAFF. The CDR3 region has the DNA TGCGCCAGCAGCCAATCACTAGGGCCAGGAAAAGCTTTCTTT.

This clone appeared a single time. V usage is TRBV5-6 and J usage is TRBJ2-7; 9 nucleotides line up with TRBD2. CDR1 and CDR2 (germline): SGHDT, YYEEEE. J was trimmed by 5 bases and V by 4 bases; bases with no gene match: 7. The CDR3 is 14 amino acids. The CDR3, as DNA: TGTGCCAGCAGCCTGATAGCGGGAGTCCACGAGCAGTACTTC. It specifies CASSLIAGVHEQYF.

V gene TRBV27 combines with J gene TRBJ1-3; D call uncertain. Germline V gives CDR1 MNHEY, CDR2 SMNVEV (reference sequence). The V gene lost 6 bases and the J gene lost 0 bases, with 21 bases spanning the gap. The CDR3 runs 18 residues. CDR3 coding DNA: TGTGCCAGCAGCCCCACCTTCATACAGAGAAGCTCTGGAAACACCATATATTTT. As protein: CASSPTFIQRSSGNTIYF.

The chain combines TRBV18 with TRBJ1-2; unclear D gene. The germline V gene encodes CDR1 KGHSH and CDR2 LQKENI. V was shortened by 2 bases and J by 8 bases, with 9 bases between the two germline ends. The CDR3 totals 12 residues. The CDR3 coding sequence is TGTGCCAGCTCACCATCCCAGTGGGGCTACACCTTC. Its protein is CASSPSQWGYTF.